Given below is one TCR beta chain in context. The entry originates in a study of T cell changes during pregnancy in multiple sclerosis. The CDR3 consists of 13 residues. Trimming removed 3 bases at V and 1 base at J, with 7 bases between. Germline V gene sequence: CDR1 LNHDA, CDR2 SQIVND (reference sequence). Profiling relied on immunoSEQ multiplex PCR, and the TCRdb table lists in-frame clones only, not all of them. This repertoire shows just over 55,000 clones, around 93% found once; its top ten account for around 3.5%. This chain links TRBV19 with TRBJ2-7, with D maybe TRBD2 (5 bases). This TCR derives from a female donor in good health, enrolled as a control in a pregnancy study. The source material was peripheral blood, sampled after pregnancy. The CDR3 DNA sequence: TGTGCCAGTAGTATCGGGGAGTCCTACGAGCAGTACTTC. Its translation is CASSIGESYEQYF.